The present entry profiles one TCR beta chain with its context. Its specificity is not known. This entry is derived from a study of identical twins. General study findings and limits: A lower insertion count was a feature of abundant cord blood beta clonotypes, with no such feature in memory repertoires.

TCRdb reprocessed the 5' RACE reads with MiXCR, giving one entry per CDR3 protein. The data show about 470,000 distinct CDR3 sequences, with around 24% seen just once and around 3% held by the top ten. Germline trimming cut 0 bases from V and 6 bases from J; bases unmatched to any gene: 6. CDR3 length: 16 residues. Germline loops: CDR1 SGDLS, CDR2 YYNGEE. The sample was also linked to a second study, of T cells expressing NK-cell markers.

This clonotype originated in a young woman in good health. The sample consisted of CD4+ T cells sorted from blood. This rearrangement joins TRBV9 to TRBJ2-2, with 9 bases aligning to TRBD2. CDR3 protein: CASSVAAGGAPGELFF. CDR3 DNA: TGTGCCAGCAGCGTAGCGGCGGGGGGGGCTCCCGGGGAGCTGTTTTTT.